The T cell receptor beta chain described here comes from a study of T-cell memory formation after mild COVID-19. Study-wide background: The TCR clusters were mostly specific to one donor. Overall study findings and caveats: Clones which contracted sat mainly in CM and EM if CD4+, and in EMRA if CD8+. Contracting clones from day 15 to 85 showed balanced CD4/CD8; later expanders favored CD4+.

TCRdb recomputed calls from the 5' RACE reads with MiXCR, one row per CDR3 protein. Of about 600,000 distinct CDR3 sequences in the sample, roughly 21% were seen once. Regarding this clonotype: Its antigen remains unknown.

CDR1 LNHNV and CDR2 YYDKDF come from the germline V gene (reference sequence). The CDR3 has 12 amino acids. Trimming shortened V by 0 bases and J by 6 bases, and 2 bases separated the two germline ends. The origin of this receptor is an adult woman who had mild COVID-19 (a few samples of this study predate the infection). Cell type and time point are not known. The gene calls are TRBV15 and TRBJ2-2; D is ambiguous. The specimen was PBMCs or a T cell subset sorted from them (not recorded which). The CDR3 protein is CATSRDPGELFF. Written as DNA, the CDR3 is TGTGCCACCAGCAGAGATCCCGGGGAGCTGTTTTTT.